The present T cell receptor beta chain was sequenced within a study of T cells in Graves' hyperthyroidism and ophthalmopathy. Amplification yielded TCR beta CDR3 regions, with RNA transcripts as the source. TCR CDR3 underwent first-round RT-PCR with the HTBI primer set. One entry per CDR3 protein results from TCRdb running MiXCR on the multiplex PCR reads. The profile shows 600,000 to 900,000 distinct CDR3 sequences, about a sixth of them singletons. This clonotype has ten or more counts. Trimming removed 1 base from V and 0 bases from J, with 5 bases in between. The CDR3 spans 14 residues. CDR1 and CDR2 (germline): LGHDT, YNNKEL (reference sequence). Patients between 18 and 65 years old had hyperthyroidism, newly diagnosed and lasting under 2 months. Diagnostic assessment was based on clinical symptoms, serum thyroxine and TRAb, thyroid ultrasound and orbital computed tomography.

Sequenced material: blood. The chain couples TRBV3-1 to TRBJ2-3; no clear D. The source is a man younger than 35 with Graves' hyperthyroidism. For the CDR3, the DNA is TGTGCCAGCAGCCAAGGCGTAAGCACAGATACGCAGTATTTT. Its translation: CASSQGVSTDTQYF.